This TCR beta chain originates from a study of cytomegalovirus exposure and HLA in healthy donors. Whole-study context: Sequencing of some 190 million T cells in an earlier analysis found some 100 million unique TCR beta sequences. Overall study findings and caveats: Overall, approximately 150 TCR beta chains were annotated as cytomegalovirus-associated. Most TCR sequences showed up rarely, but some public TCRs showed up in many donors. In an earlier analysis, productive rearrangement rates for most beta V segments clustered near 87% or 30%.

Trimming removed 2 bases from V and 7 bases from J, with 11 bases in between. Germline CDR1 and CDR2: GTSNPN and SVGIG (reference sequence). The CDR3 has 12 residues. Notes on this clone: Its target is unknown.

The PCR made use of 60 Vbeta and 13 Jbeta primers. TCRdb keeps only in-frame clones here, not all; method: immunoSEQ multiplex PCR. There are about 190,000 clones in the sample; 85% occur only once, and 1% lies in the top ten. This chain uses TRBV30 with TRBJ1-2, with D possibly being TRBD1 (5 bases). The sequencing sample was made of PBMCs. The TCR comes from a boy aged 2 to 9 in good health and CMV-seronegative. Here the CDR3 DNA reads TGTGCCTGGAGTTCGGGGGTCGGTGGCTACACCTTC. Its translation: CAWSSGVGGYTF.